This T cell receptor beta chain comes out of a study of T cell repertoires in cytomegalovirus infection. In the study overall: Selected CMV epitopes included recently identified HLA-C-restricted ones as well as well-studied HLA-B-restricted ones. It can be stated that public TCR beta signatures indicated CMV infection as well as a matching HLA type. Findings of the study overall: Summed public TCR beta family frequency identified CMV carriers bearing the relevant HLA. Dominating the ex vivo response were TCR beta clonotypes that were CMV-specific and HLA-C-restricted.

As concerns this clonotype: Its cognate antigen is unknown.

Losses at the gene ends were 5 bases for V and 5 bases for J; bases not matched to a gene: 6. CDR3 length: 14 residues. Germline CDR1 and CDR2: SEHNR and FQNEAQ (reference sequence). TCRdb analysed the reads with MiXCR anew, one entry per CDR3 protein. The repertoire holds a few hundred thousand distinct CDR3 sequences, with around 30% as singletons. The sequences come from cultured PBMCs, collected from culture after CMV antigen stimulation. The chain couples TRBV7-9 to TRBJ1-5, with 7 bases identical to TRBD1. The TCR comes from a human donor in good health (CMV status not recorded). Some clones in this sample may be carry-over from other donors' samples. This chain's CDR3 is CASSPTGMHQPQHF. The CDR3 DNA reads as TGTGCCAGCAGCCCGACAGGGATGCATCAGCCCCAGCATTTT.